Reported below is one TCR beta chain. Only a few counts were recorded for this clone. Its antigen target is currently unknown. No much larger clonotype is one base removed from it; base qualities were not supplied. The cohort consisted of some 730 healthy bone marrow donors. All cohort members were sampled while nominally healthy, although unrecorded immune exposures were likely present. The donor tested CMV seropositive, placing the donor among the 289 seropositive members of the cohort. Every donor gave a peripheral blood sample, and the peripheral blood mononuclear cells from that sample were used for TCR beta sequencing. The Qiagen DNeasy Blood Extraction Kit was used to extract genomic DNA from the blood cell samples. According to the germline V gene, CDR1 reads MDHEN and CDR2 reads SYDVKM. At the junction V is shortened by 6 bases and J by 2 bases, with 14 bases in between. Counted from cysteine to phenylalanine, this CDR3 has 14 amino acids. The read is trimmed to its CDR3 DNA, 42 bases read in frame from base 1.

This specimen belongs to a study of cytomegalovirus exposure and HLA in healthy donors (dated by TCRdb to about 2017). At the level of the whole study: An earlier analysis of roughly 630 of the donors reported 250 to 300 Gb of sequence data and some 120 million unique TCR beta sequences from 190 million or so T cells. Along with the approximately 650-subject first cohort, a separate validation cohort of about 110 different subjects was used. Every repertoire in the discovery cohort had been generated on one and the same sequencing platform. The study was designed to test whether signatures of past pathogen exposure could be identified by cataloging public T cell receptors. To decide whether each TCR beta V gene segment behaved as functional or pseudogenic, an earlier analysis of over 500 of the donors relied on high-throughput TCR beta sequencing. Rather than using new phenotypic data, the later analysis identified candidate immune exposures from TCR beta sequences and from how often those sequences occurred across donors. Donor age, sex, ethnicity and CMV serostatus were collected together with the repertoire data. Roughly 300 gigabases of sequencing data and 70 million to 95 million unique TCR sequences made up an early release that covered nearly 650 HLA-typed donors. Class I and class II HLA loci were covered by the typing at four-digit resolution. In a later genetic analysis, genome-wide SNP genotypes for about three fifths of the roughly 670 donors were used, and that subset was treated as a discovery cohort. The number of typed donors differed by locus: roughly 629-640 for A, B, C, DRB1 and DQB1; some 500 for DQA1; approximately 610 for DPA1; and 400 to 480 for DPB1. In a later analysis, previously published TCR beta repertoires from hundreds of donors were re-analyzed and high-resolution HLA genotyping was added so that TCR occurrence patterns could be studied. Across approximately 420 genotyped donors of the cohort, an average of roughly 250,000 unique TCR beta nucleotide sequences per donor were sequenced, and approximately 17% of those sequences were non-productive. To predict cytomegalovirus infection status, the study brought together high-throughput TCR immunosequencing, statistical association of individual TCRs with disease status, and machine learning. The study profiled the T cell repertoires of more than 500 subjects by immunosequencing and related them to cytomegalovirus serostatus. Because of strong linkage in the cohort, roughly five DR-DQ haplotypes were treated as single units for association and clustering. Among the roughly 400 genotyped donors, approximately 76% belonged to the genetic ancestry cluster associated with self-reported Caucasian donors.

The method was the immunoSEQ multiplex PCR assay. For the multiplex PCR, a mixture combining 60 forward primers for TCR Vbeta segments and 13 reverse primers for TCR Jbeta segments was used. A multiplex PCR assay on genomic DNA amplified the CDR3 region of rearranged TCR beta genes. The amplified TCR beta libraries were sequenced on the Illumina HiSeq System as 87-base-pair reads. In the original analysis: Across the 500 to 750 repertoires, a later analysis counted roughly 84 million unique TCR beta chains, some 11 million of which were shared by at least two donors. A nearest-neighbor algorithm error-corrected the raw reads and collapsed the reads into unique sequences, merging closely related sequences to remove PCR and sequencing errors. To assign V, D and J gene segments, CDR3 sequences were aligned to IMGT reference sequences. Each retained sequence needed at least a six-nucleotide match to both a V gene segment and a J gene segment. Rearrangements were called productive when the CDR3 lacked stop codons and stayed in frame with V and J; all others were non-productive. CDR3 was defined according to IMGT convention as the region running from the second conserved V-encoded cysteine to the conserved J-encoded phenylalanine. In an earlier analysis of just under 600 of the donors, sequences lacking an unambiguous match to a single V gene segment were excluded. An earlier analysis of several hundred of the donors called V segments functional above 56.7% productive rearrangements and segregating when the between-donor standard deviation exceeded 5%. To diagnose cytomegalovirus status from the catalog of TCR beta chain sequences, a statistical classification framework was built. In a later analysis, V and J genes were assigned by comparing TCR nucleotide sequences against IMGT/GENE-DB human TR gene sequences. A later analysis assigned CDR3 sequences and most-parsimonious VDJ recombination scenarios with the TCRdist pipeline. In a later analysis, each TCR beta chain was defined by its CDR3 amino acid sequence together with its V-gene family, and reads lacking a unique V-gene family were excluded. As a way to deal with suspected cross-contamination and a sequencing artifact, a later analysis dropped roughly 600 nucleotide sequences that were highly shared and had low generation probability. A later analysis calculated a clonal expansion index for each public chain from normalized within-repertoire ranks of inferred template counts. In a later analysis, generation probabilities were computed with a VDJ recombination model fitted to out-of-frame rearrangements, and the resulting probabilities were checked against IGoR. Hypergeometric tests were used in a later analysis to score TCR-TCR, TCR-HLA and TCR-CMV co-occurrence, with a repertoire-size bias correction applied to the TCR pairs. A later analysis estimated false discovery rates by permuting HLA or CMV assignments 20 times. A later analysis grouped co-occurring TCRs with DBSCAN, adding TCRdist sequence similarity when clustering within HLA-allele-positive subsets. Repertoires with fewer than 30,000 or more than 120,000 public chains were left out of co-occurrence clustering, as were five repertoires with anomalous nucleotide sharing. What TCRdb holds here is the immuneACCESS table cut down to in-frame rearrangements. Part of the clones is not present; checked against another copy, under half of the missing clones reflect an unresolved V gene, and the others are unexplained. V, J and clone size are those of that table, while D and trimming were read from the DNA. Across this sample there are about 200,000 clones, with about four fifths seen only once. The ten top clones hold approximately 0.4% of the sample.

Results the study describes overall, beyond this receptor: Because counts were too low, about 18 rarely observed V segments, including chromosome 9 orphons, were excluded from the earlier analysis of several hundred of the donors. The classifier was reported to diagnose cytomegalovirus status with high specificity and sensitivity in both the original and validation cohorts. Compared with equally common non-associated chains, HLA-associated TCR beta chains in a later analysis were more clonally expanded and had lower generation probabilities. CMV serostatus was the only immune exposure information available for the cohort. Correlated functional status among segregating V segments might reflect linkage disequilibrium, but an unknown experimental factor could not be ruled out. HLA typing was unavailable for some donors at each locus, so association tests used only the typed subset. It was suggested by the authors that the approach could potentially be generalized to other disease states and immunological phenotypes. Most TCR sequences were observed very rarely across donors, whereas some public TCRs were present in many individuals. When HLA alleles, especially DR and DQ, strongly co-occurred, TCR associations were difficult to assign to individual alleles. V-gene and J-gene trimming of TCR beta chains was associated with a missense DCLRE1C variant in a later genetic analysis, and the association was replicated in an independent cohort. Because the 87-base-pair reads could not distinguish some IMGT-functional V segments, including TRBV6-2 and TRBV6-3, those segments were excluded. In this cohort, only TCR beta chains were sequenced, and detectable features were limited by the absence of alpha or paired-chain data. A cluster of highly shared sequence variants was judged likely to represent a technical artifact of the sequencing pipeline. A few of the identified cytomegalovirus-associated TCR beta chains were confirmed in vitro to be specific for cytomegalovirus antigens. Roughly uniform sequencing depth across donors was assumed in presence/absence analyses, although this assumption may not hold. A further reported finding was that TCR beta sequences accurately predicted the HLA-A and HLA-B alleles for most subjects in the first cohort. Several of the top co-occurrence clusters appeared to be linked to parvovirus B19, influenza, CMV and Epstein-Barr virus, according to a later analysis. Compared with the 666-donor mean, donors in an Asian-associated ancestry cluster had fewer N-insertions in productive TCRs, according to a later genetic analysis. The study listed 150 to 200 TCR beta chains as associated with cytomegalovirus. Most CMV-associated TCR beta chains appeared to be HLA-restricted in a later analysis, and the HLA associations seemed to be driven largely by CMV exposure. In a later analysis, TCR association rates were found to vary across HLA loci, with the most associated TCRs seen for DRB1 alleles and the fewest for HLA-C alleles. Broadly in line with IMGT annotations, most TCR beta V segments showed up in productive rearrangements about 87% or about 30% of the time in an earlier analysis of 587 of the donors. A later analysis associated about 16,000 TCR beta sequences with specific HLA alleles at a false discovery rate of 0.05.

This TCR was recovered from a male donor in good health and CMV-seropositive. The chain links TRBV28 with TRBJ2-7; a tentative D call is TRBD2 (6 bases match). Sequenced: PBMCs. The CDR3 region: CASRTGDPAYEQYF. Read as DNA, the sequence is TGTGCCAGCAGAACGGGGGACCCTGCCTACGAGCAGTACTTC.